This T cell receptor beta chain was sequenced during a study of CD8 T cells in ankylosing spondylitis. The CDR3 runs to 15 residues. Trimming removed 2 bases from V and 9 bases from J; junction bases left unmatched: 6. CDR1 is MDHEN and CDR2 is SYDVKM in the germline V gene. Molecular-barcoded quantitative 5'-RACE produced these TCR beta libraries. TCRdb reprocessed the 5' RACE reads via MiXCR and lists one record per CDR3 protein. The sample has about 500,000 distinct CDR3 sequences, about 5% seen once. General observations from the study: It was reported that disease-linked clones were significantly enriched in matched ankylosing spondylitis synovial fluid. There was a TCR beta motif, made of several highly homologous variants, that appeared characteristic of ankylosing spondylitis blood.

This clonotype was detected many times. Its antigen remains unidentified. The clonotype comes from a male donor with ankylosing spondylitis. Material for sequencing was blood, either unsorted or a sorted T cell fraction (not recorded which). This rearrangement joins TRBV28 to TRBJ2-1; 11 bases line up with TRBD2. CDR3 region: CASSLVLAGVVEQFF. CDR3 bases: TGTGCCAGCAGTTTAGTACTAGCGGGAGTCGTTGAGCAGTTCTTC. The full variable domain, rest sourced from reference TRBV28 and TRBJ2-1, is DVKVTQSSRYLVKRTGEKVFLECVQDMDHENMFWYRQDPGLGLRLIYFSYDVKMKEKGDIPEGYSVSREKKERFSLILESASTNQTSMYLCASSLVLAGVVEQFFGPGTRLTVL.